The rows below give T cell receptor beta chains drawn from one sample of a study of T cell repertoires in cytomegalovirus infection. Which antigens these TCRs recognize remains unknown. Each CDR3 protein is one row after TCRdb ran MiXCR on the reads. The sample records about 74,000 distinct CDR3 sequences, about 26% being singletons. Sequencing used CD8+ T cells from cultured PBMCs, obtained from culture after CMV antigen stimulation. These receptors all come from a human donor in good health (CMV status not recorded). Some clones in this sample may be carry-over from other donors' samples. The CDR3 runs from the conserved cysteine through the conserved F or W. Size is omitted from some rows. Given values are once, few, many or a class for expanded clones.

size | J | V | CDR3
many | TRBJ2-7 | TRBV7-2 | CASSLEAGSNYEQYF
- | TRBJ2-4 | TRBV30 | CAWSPGTKNIQYF
once | TRBJ2-2 | TRBV5-4 | CASSLPGGPGELFF
- | TRBJ2-5 | TRBV10-3 | CAISQTGTKGETQYF
- | TRBJ2-2 | TRBV6-5 | CASSYSPGLAEFGELFF
few | TRBJ2-7 | TRBV2 | CAIRDRVRNEQYF
few | TRBJ2-5 | TRBV7-8 | CASSLVQGEQETQYF
many | TRBJ2-2 | TRBV6-2/TRBV6-3 | CASSYNPTGENTGELFF
once | TRBJ2-7 | TRBV10-3 | CVISEQGNPYEQYF
few | TRBJ2-4 | TRBV7-2 | CASSPGGGKNIQYF
few | TRBJ1-5 | TRBV20-1 | CSAGGTANYQPQHF
few | TRBJ2-7 | TRBV6-5 | CATRGYYEQYF
many | TRBJ1-5 | TRBV27 | CASSASVDFHQHF
few | TRBJ2-2 | TRBV6-1 | CASSSGSGNTGELFF
few | TRBJ2-1 | TRBV5-6 | CASSSTGTGAYNEQFF
few | TRBJ2-3 | TRBV7-9 | CASRRGTDTQYF
- | TRBJ2-1 | TRBV7-2 | CASSSTSGSMNEQFF